The source of this T cell receptor (beta chain) is a study of regulatory T cells. Findings and limits, study-wide: Regulatory T cells showed the strongest V-J pair restriction and V/J gene skewing among patient repertoires. Hydrophobic residues at CDR3 positions 6 and 7 were enriched in conventional CD4+ T cells of CD3G-deficient patients.

With 3 bases removed from V and 5 bases from J, the gap between germline ends came to 11 bases. Germline lookup yields CDR1 SGHRS and CDR2 YFSETQ. CDR3 size: 13 residues. Every patient with CD3G deficiency had evidence of autoimmunity. At testing, patients were 2 to 39 years old, with reduced naive and increased memory T-cell proportions. Primers: 52 TRBV forward and 13 TRBJ reverse. TCRdb keeps only in-frame clones here, not all; method: immunoSEQ multiplex PCR. The table includes tens of thousands of clones, approximately 93% detected once. Regarding this clone: Antigen: not known.

What was sequenced was conventional CD4+ T cells sorted from blood. The receptor's source is a child aged 2-15 years with CD3G deficiency. The gene calls are TRBV5-1 and TRBJ2-5; D may be TRBD1 or TRBD2 (5 bases each). Here the CDR3 reads CASSSGTRETQYF. The CDR3 DNA sequence: TGCGCCAGCAGCTCCGGGACCCGGGAGACCCAGTACTTC.